Presented here are 32 T cell receptor beta chains from one specimen sequenced in a study of OX40 agonist ivuxolimab in advanced cancers. Libraries were made using the immunoSEQ multiplex PCR assay. Sourced from immuneACCESS, this table was stored by TCRdb with only in-frame sequences that have V and J called. A share of the clones is absent; for the studies checked, an unresolved V gene accounts for under half, and the remainder has no known explanation. A total of about 100,000 clones appear in this sample, about nine tenths of them only once. The ten top clones hold over 0.3% of the sample. Sequencing used CD4+ or CD8+ T cells sorted from blood, obtained in a trial of the OX40 agonist ivuxolimab. These receptors all come from an adult with an advanced solid tumor such as melanoma, head and neck, liver or kidney cancer.

CDR3 region: CASSLGHNEQFF. In DNA form, the CDR3 reads TGTGCCAGCAGTTTAGGGCACAATGAGCAGTTCTTC. The gene calls are TRBV28 and TRBJ2-1; D is unclear. Trimming removed 2 bases at V and 5 bases at J, with 4 bases between. The V gene's germline CDR1 is MDHEN and CDR2 SYDVKM. This CDR3 contains 12 residues.

Comments on this clone: The junction does not match germline at one end; this may be a read error. J is TRBJ1-3 and V is TRBV30; the match to TRBD1 covers 7 bases. The CDR3 is 15 amino acids. CDR1 is GTSNPN and CDR2 is SVGIG in the germline V gene (reference sequence). The DNA for the CDR3 is TGTACCTGGGGAAGGGACAGTCTCTCTGGAAACACCATATATTTT. Translating gives CTWGRDSLSGNTIYF.

This chain joins TRBV11-2 and TRBJ2-7; TRBD1 aligns across 9 bases. V gave up 4 bases and J gave up 3 bases; unmatched junction bases: 1. Germline V gene data show CDR1 as SGHAT and CDR2 as FQNNGV. This CDR3 has 13 amino acids. The CDR3 DNA is TGTGCCAGCAGCTCGGGACAGGGCTACGAGCAGTACTTC. Translation: CASSSGQGYEQYF.

This sequence joins TRBV6-1 and TRBJ2-5; possibly TRBD1 for D (5 bases). The assigned J gene may be wrong: the sequence end matches TRBJ2-7 better. This CDR3 has 13 amino acids. Germline-derived CDR1 and CDR2 are MNHNS and SASEGT. The CDR3 sequence: CASSYQQVYEQYF. The CDR3 DNA sequence: TGTGCCAGCAGTTATCAACAGGTTTACGAGCAGTACTTC.

The chain links TRBV7-9 to TRBJ2-2; 10 positions agree with TRBD2. Germline-derived CDR1 and CDR2 are SEHNR and FQNEAQ (reference sequence). The junction had 7 bases not matched to a gene; V was cut back by 5 bases and J by 7 bases. There are 15 residues in the CDR3. CDR3 loop: CASSLGTSVHGELFF. The CDR3 bases are TGTGCCAGCAGCCTAGGGACTAGCGTACACGGGGAGCTGTTTTTT.

The chain carries TRBV28 and TRBJ1-4, with D possibly being TRBD1 (5 bases). Germline values: CDR1 MDHEN, CDR2 SYDVKM. Trimming removed 5 bases from V and 3 bases from J, with 10 bases in between. This CDR3 comprises 14 residues. The CDR3 DNA is TGTGCCAGCAGTACAGGACCCCCTAATGAAAAACTGTTTTTT. Its protein is CASSTGPPNEKLFF.

V and J are TRBV28 and TRBJ2-7; D not resolved. V lost 6 bases and J 2 bases, leaving 8 bases between the germline ends. Germline V gene data show CDR1 as MDHEN and CDR2 as SYDVKM. The CDR3 runs 12 residues. CDR3 sequence (DNA): TGTGCCAGCAGCCTTGGGACCTACGAGCAGTACTTC. It translates to CASSLGTYEQYF.

This rearrangement joins TRBV19 to TRBJ2-5, with D perhaps TRBD1 (6 bases). The V gene lost 4 bases and the J gene lost 1 base, with 13 bases spanning the gap. Germline lookup yields CDR1 LNHDA and CDR2 SQIVND (reference sequence). CDR3 length equals 15 residues. This chain's CDR3 is CASSTGVQSQETQYF. The CDR3 DNA is TGTGCCAGTAGTACAGGGGTCCAAAGCCAAGAGACCCAGTACTTC.

CDR3 amino acids: CSAAQETQYF. CDR3 nucleotide sequence: TGCAGTGCTGCCCAAGAGACCCAGTACTTC. V usage is TRBV20-1 and J usage is TRBJ2-5; no firm D call. Trimming took 5 bases from V and 1 from J, leaving 2 bases between them. Germline-derived CDR1 and CDR2 are DFQATT and SNEGSKA (reference sequence). This CDR3 has 10 amino acids.

The chain recombines TRBV19 with TRBJ2-7; 8 bases align to TRBD1. Germline V CDR1 and CDR2: LNHDA, SQIVND (reference sequence). The length of the CDR3 is 15 residues. Trimming removed 3 bases from V and 5 bases from J; junction bases left unmatched: 9. The CDR3 nucleotides read TGTGCCAGTAGTATCTTACTGGACAGGGCAGACGAGCAGTACTTC. It specifies CASSILLDRADEQYF.

V and J are TRBV10-3 and TRBJ2-7; TRBD1 matches at 7 bases. Germline lookup yields CDR1 ENHRY and CDR2 SYGVKD. V shed 5 bases, J shed 0 bases, and the junction held 7 bases outside the gene matches. The CDR3 consists of 15 residues. The CDR3 here is CAISNDRASSYEQYF. CDR3 sequence (DNA): TGTGCCATCAGTAACGACAGGGCGAGCTCCTACGAGCAGTACTTC.

The chain carries TRBV4-3 and TRBJ1-3; a weak D match, TRBD1 (5 bases). Trimming took off 2 bases at V and 0 bases at J, with 14 bases between the two ends. The CDR3 consists of 17 residues. The germline gives CDR1 LGHNA, CDR2 YSLEER. The CDR3 DNA sequence: TGCGCCAGCAGCCAAAATCATCAGGGTAGCTCTGGAAACACCATATATTTT. Its translation: CASSQNHQGSSGNTIYF.

The V gene is TRBV7-6, the J gene TRBJ2-1; tentative D call: TRBD2 (5 bases). Germline CDR1 reads SGHVS; CDR2 reads FNYEAQ. The CDR3 has 16 amino acids. The V gene lost 5 bases and the J gene lost 0 bases, with 14 bases spanning the gap. Here the CDR3 DNA reads TGTGCCAGCAGCCGCGCGAGCGGTAGCTCCTACAATGAGCAGTTCTTC. It translates to CASSRASGSSYNEQFF.

The V and J genes are TRBV11-2 and TRBJ1-5, with a possible D match to TRBD1 (5 bases). Between the trimmed V and J ends, which lost 1 base and 1 base, there was a span of 5 bases. Germline CDR1 and CDR2: SGHAT and FQNNGV. CDR3 length equals 14 residues. Here the CDR3 DNA reads TGTGCCAGCAGCTTAGGGGGGAGCAATCAGCCCCAGCATTTT. It specifies CASSLGGSNQPQHF. The full variable domain, completed using reference TRBV11-2 and TRBJ1-5, is EAGVAQSPRYKIIEKRQSVAFWCNPISGHATLYWYQQILGQGPKLLIQFQNNGVVDDSQLPKDRFSAERLKGVDSTLKIQPAKLEDSAVYLCASSLGGSNQPQHFGDGTRLSIL.

V and J are TRBV5-1 and TRBJ2-5; TRBD2 matches at 12 bases. CDR1 is SGHRS and CDR2 is YFSETQ in the germline V gene. The CDR3 runs to 15 residues. Trimming removed 4 bases from V and 2 bases from J; junction bases left unmatched: 3. CDR3 sequence reads: CASSRGTSGQETQYF. DNA of the CDR3: TGCGCCAGCAGCCGGGGGACTAGCGGGCAAGAGACCCAGTACTTC.

The chain is built from TRBV7-8 and TRBJ2-3; D unclear. Per germline, CDR1 SGHVS and CDR2 FQNEAQ. Trimming removed 6 bases at V and 0 bases at J, with 10 bases between. The CDR3 has 14 residues. In DNA form, the CDR3 reads TGTGCCAGCAGTGGTATTTCTAGCACAGATACGCAGTATTTT. Translated, it gives CASSGISSTDTQYF.

The chain is built from TRBV7-2 and TRBJ2-1, with D tentatively TRBD1 or TRBD2 (5 bases each). The germline V gene has CDR1 SGHTA and CDR2 FQGNSA. V was trimmed by 6 bases and J by 9 bases, leaving 24 bases between them. This CDR3 is built from 16 residues. The CDR3: CASRFRGRPADGEQFF. CDR3 nucleotides: TGTGCCAGCAGATTTCGGGGACGCCCGGCGGATGGTGAGCAGTTCTTC.

This chain joins TRBV4-2 and TRBJ2-2; 9 positions agree with TRBD2. V trimming: 0 bases; J trimming: 6 bases; junction bases outside the gene matches: 8. The CDR3 is made up of 17 amino acids. Germline V lookup: CDR1 LGHNA, CDR2 YNFKEQ. The CDR3 spells CASSQDISGRWSGELFF. Here the CDR3 DNA reads TGTGCCAGCAGCCAAGATATAAGCGGGAGGTGGTCCGGGGAGCTGTTTTTT.

J is TRBJ1-2 and V is TRBV7-2, with D perhaps matching TRBD1 (5 bases). V lost 1 base to trimming and J lost 8 bases, with 20 bases between them. This CDR3 region has 16 residues. Germline-derived CDR1 and CDR2 are SGHTA and FQGNSA. CDR3 in DNA: TGTGCCAGCAGCTTAGTGGGGACGGCCGACGGAAGGGGCTACACCTTC. It codes for CASSLVGTADGRGYTF.

The chain combines TRBV28 with TRBJ2-3; TRBD2 aligns across 10 bases. Germline CDR1 and CDR2: MDHEN and SYDVKM. V was pared by 3 bases and J by 5 bases, with 8 bases of the junction left unmatched. The CDR3 consists of 16 residues. CDR3 amino acids: CASSFGLAGVGDTQYF. CDR3 DNA sequence: TGTGCCAGCAGTTTCGGCCTAGCGGGAGTAGGAGATACGCAGTATTTT.

J is TRBJ2-1 and V is TRBV7-9; 8 bases fit TRBD2. Germline loops: CDR1 SEHNR, CDR2 FQNEAQ (reference sequence). The J segment lost 7 bases and the V segment lost 2 bases, leaving 7 bases of the junction unmatched. This CDR3 contains 15 residues. The CDR3 DNA sequence: TGTGCCAGCAGCTTACGGAGCGGGAGAGGGAATGAGCAGTTCTTC. Its protein is CASSLRSGRGNEQFF.

The J gene is TRBJ2-7, the V gene TRBV19; the match to TRBD2 covers 8 bases. Germline V CDR1 and CDR2: LNHDA, SQIVND (reference sequence). The CDR3 is made up of 15 amino acids. V trimming: 4 bases; J trimming: 3 bases; junction bases outside the gene matches: 8. The CDR3 here is CASSTVAGQGYEQYF. In nucleotides, the CDR3 is TGTGCCAGTAGTACCGTAGCGGGACAAGGCTACGAGCAGTACTTC.

As for this clone: One end of the junction is discordant with germline, which a read error may explain. The chain recombines TRBV7-3 with TRBJ2-3, with 7 positions matching TRBD1. This CDR3 is 11 amino acids long. The germline V gene encodes CDR1 SGHTA and CDR2 FQGTGA. CDR3 protein: CASSLRQGPDF. The CDR3 nucleotides are TGTGCCAGCAGCCTTCGACAGGGACCGGATTTT.

This sequence joins TRBV2 and TRBJ1-2, with no clear D. The V gene's germline CDR1 is SNHLY and CDR2 FYNNEI. The V and J ends lost 6 bases and 0 bases respectively, with 14 bases between them. This CDR3 region has 15 residues. In DNA form, the CDR3 reads TGTGCCAGCAGAGAAAGAAGGAATTCTAACTATGGCTACACCTTC. It translates to CASRERRNSNYGYTF.

V gene TRBV5-1 combines with J gene TRBJ2-7, with 11 bases lining up with TRBD2. Looked up from germline, CDR1 is SGHRS and CDR2 is YFSETQ. The V and J ends lost 5 bases and 0 bases, in that order; junction bases with no gene match: 4. This CDR3 is built from 15 residues. The DNA for the CDR3 is TGCGCCAGCAGACAGGGACTAGCGGCCTCCTACGAGCAGTACTTC. It translates to CASRQGLAASYEQYF.

The gene calls are TRBV6-6 and TRBJ1-2; no firm D call. Looked up from germline, CDR1 is MNHNY and CDR2 is SVGAGI (reference sequence). V was shortened by 6 bases and J by 3 bases, with 11 bases between the two germline ends. CDR3 length equals 13 residues. CDR3 in amino acids: CASSPAADYGYTF. The CDR3 nucleotides are TGTGCCAGCAGCCCCGCGGCGGACTATGGCTACACCTTC.

Details on this clone: The same CDR3 arises from other DNA sequences in this sample as well. V gene TRBV7-9 combines with J gene TRBJ2-7; no reliable D call. The germline gives CDR1 SEHNR, CDR2 FQNEAQ (reference sequence). This CDR3 region has 12 residues. V was trimmed by 3 bases and J by 2 bases, leaving 5 bases between them. The CDR3 spells CASSFSTYEQYF. The CDR3 region has the DNA TGTGCCAGCAGCTTTAGTACCTACGAGCAGTACTTC.

This clone is medium-sized (0.01 to 0.1%). The chain employs TRBV9 and TRBJ1-2; TRBD1 aligns across 9 bases. The CDR3 covers 15 residues. Trimming at V came to 4 bases and at J to 2 bases, leaving 6 bases not matched to a gene. Germline V gene lookup returns CDR1 SGDLS and CDR2 YYNGEE. This CDR3 reads CASSWDRAGNYGYTF. The CDR3 DNA sequence: TGTGCCAGCAGCTGGGACAGGGCGGGAAACTATGGCTACACCTTC.

This clone has a handful of counts. V and J are TRBV6-5 and TRBJ1-1; D is unclear. The CDR3 is 14 amino acids. V lost 5 bases to trimming and J lost 0 bases, with 10 bases between them. Germline-derived CDR1 and CDR2 are MNHEY and SVGAGI. The CDR3 DNA sequence: TGTGCCAGCAGTACCCTCGTCATGAACACTGAAGCTTTCTTT. Amino acids: CASSTLVMNTEAFF.

This clone showed up just a few times. V gene TRBV2 combines with J gene TRBJ1-5; 8 nucleotides line up with TRBD1. Germline loops: CDR1 SNHLY, CDR2 FYNNEI. V was pared by 4 bases and J by 12 bases, with 8 bases of the junction left unmatched. This CDR3 comprises 13 residues. The CDR3 nucleotides are TGTGCCAGCAGTGGGACAGGGATCAGGGACCAGCATTTT. Protein sequence: CASSGTGIRDQHF.

This clone was seen just once. The rearrangement uses TRBV7-2 and TRBJ2-1; 8 bases align to TRBD2. V dropped 3 bases and J dropped 4; count of bases not matched to a gene: 8. Germline-derived CDR1 and CDR2 are SGHTA and FQGNSA. The CDR3 length is 16 residues. The DNA of the CDR3 is TGTGCCAGCAGCTTCAAGTCTAGCGGGCCTTACAATGAGCAGTTCTTC. It yields the protein CASSFKSSGPYNEQFF.

CDR3 in DNA: TGTGCCAGCAGCTTAGGTACAGGTCCCCCCTACGAGCAGTACTTC. This codes for CASSLGTGPPYEQYF. The V gene is TRBV7-3, the J gene TRBJ2-7; the D gene is possibly TRBD1 (5 bases). CDR1 and CDR2 from the germline V gene are SGHTA and FQGTGA. Trimming removed 2 bases at V and 2 bases at J, with 13 bases between. The CDR3 has 15 amino acids. Combining the CDR3 with reference TRBV7-3 and TRBJ2-7 gives the whole variable domain GAGVSQTPSNKVTEKGKYVELRCDPISGHTALYWYRQSLGQGPEFLIYFQGTGAADDSGLPNDRFFAVRPEGSVSTLKIQRTERGDSAVYLCASSLGTGPPYEQYFGPGTRLTVT.